Shown below are 6 T cell receptor beta chains from a single sample sequenced in a study of follicular helper T cells after annual influenza vaccination. Time point of the sample: 2015-2016 season, pre-vaccination. Clones were sequenced by immunoSEQ multiplex PCR, and TCRdb holds only the in-frame ones, with some missing. Of about 9,300 clones detected, 70% to 90% appear once; the ten largest clones hold around 0.45%. Sequencing used CXCR5+ CD38- circulating T follicular helper cells from blood, obtained on the day of influenza vaccination. This sample's subset: circulating Tfh, non-naive CD4+CXCR5+PD-1+ (ICOS+CD38+ or ICOS-CD38-). These receptors were obtained from an adult who received the influenza vaccine.

In DNA, the CDR3 is TGTGCCTGGACCGCTCTAGCGGGGGGGCTCGAGCAGTACTTC. It specifies CAWTALAGGLEQYF. The chain has TRBV30 and TRBJ2-7, with TRBD2 identical over 12 bases. Germline V gene data show CDR1 as GTSNPN and CDR2 as SVGIG (reference sequence). V shed 4 bases, J shed 6 bases, and the junction held 7 bases outside the gene matches. The CDR3 is made up of 14 amino acids.

This chain joins TRBV11-2 and TRBJ1-2, with 7 bases matching TRBD1. Germline CDR1 is SGHAT and CDR2 is FQNNGV. The V gene end was trimmed by 5 bases and the J gene end by 10 bases; junction bases not matched to a gene: 13. This CDR3 has 14 amino acids. CDR3 bases: TGTGCCAGCAGCCTAAACCGGGACAGCGAGATCTACACCTTC. Its protein product is CASSLNRDSEIYTF.

V gene TRBV6-6 combines with J gene TRBJ1-2; 7 nucleotides agree with TRBD1. There are 14 residues in the CDR3. Germline lookup yields CDR1 MNHNY and CDR2 SVGAGI (reference sequence). Trimming cost V 6 bases and J 4 bases; bases outside gene matches: 8. CDR3 sequence (DNA): TGTGCCAGCAGCCACCGGGACAGACTCTATGGCTACACCTTC. Translated: CASSHRDRLYGYTF.

This clone appeared a few times. The V and J genes are TRBV5-1 and TRBJ1-6; 7 bases line up with TRBD1. The CDR3 covers 14 residues. Trimming cost V 5 bases and J 8 bases; bases outside gene matches: 7. In germline, CDR1 is SGHRS, CDR2 YFSETQ. This CDR3 reads CASRQGTDYSPLHF. As DNA, the CDR3 is TGCGCCAGCAGACAGGGGACTGATTATTCACCCCTCCACTTT.

This chain connects TRBV10-2 to TRBJ1-5; no reliable D call. Germline V gene lookup returns CDR1 WSHSY and CDR2 SAAADI. V was clipped by 3 bases and J by 3 bases, with 9 bases between them. The CDR3 consists of 14 residues. The CDR3 loop is CASSEWTANQPQHF. CDR3 nucleotides: TGCGCCAGCAGTGAATGGACTGCCAATCAGCCCCAGCATTTT.

The J gene is TRBJ1-3, the V gene TRBV11-3; D not certain. Trimming cost V 4 bases and J 2 bases, with 0 bases left between them. Per germline, CDR1 SGHNT and CDR2 YENEEA. CDR3 length: 11 residues. The CDR3 reads CASSSGNTIYF. In DNA form, the CDR3 reads TGTGCCAGCAGCTCTGGAAACACCATATATTTT.